This entry features one T cell receptor beta chain sequence. Its antigen is unknown. A 5'RACE template-switching step, the method used to make TCR cDNA, added a universal primer site and UMIs. TCRdb reprocessed the 5' RACE reads with MiXCR, giving one entry per CDR3 protein. The table has hundreds of thousands of distinct CDR3 sequences, approximately 12% seen once; the top ten hold 3.2%. The data derive from a study of T cells after yellow fever vaccination. Study-wide findings and caveats: In post-booster samples, most primary-vaccination clones reappeared (roughly 96% CD4, over 70% CD8).

Trimming removed 0 bases at V and 7 bases at J, with 15 bases between. Germline CDR1 reads LGHNA; CDR2 reads YSLEER. There are 15 residues in the CDR3. The source of this sequence is a man younger than 30 who received the YFV17D yellow fever vaccine. The rearrangement links TRBV4-3 to TRBJ1-2; D unclear. The starting material was CD4+ T cells sorted from PBMCs, obtained 15 days after the yellow fever booster vaccination. The CDR3 reads CASSQEVGKVGGYTF. For the CDR3, the DNA is TGCGCCAGCAGCCAAGAAGTGGGGAAAGTAGGTGGCTACACCTTC.